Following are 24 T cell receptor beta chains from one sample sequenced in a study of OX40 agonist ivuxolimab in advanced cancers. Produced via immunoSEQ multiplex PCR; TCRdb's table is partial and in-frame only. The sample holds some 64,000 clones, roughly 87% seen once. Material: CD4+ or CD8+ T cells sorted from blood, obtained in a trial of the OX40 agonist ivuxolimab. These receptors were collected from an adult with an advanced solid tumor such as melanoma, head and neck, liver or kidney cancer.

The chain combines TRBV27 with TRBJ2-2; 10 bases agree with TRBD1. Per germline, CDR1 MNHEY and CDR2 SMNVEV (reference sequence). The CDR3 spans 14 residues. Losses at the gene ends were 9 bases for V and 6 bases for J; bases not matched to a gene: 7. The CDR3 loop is CASCTGTGAGELFF. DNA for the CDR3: TGTGCCAGTTGCACCGGGACAGGGGCCGGGGAGCTGTTTTTT.

CDR3 sequence: CASSVSWGTYEQYF. DNA of the CDR3: TGTGCCAGCAGCGTATCTTGGGGCACCTACGAGCAGTACTTC. This chain connects TRBV9 to TRBJ2-7; perhaps TRBD1 as D (5 bases). The length of the CDR3 is 14 residues. CDR1 is SGDLS and CDR2 is YYNGEE in the germline V gene. With 1 base removed from V and 2 bases from J, the gap between germline ends came to 10 bases.

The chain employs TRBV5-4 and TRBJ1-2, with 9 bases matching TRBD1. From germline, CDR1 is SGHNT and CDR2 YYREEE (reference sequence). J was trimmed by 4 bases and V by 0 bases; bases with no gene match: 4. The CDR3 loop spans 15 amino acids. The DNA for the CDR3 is TGTGCCAGCAGCTTGGGCGGACAGGGGACCTATGGCTACACCTTC. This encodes CASSLGGQGTYGYTF.

CDR3 residues: CASSPPGTNNEKLFF. The DNA of the CDR3 is TGTGCCAGCTCACCACCGGGGACTAATAATGAAAAACTGTTTTTT. This chain joins TRBV18 and TRBJ1-4, with D maybe TRBD1 (5 bases). The CDR3 sequence is 15 residues long. Germline-derived CDR1 and CDR2 are KGHSH and LQKENI. Trimming took off 0 bases at V and 4 bases at J, with 9 bases between the two ends.

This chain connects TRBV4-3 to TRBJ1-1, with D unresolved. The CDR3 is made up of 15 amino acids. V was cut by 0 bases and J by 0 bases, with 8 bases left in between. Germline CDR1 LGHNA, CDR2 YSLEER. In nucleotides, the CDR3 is TGCGCCAGCAGCCAAGAATTCAGGATGAACACTGAAGCTTTCTTT. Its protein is CASSQEFRMNTEAFF.

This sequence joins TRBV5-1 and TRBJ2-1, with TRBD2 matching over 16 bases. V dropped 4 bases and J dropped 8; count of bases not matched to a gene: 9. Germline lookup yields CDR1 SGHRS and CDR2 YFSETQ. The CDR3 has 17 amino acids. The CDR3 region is CASSPGTSGGVKDEQFF. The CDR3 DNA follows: TGCGCCAGCAGCCCTGGGACTAGCGGGGGGGTTAAAGATGAGCAGTTCTTC.

The CDR3 spells CASSVISNTGELFF. The CDR3 DNA is TGTGCCAGCAGCGTAATCTCGAACACCGGGGAGCTGTTTTTT. The V and J genes are TRBV9 and TRBJ2-2; D not resolved. Germline V gene data show CDR1 as SGDLS and CDR2 as YYNGEE. The CDR3 has 14 residues. V lost 1 base to trimming and J lost 0 bases, with 4 bases between them.

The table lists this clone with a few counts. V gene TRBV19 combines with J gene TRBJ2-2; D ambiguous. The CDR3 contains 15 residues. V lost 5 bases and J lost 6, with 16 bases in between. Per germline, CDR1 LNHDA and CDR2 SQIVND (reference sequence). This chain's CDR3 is CASSHEGRGSGELFF. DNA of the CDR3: TGTGCCAGTAGTCACGAAGGGCGCGGATCCGGGGAGCTGTTTTTT.

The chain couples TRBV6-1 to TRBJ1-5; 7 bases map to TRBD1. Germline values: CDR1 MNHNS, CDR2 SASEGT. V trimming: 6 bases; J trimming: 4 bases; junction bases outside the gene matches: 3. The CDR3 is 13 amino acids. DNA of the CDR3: TGTGCCAGCAGCGACAGGGCTAATCAGCCCCAGCATTTT. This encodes CASSDRANQPQHF.

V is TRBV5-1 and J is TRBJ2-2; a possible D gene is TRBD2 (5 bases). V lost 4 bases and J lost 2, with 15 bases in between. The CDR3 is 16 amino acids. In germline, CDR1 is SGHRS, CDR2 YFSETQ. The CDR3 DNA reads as TGCGCCAGCAGCATCCGATTTGCGGGCAACACCGGGGAGCTGTTTTTT. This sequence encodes CASSIRFAGNTGELFF. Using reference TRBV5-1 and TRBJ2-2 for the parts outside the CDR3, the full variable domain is KAGVTQTPRYLIKTRGQQVTLSCSPISGHRSVSWYQQTPGQGLQFLFEYFSETQRNKGNFPGRFSGRQFSNSRSEMNVSTLELGDSALYLCASSIRFAGNTGELFFGEGSRLTVL.

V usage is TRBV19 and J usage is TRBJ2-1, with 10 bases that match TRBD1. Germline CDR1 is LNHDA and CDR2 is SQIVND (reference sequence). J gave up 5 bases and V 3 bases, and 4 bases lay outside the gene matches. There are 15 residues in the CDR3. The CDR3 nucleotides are TGTGCCAGTAGTATGGGGACAGGGGCCGACAATGAGCAGTTCTTC. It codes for CASSMGTGADNEQFF.

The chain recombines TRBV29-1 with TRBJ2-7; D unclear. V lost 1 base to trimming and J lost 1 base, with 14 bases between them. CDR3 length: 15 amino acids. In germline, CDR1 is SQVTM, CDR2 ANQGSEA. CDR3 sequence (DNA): TGCAGCGTTGAAGTAGGGATCGGCTATTCCTACGAGCAGTACTTC. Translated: CSVEVGIGYSYEQYF.

The CDR3 DNA reads as TGTGCCAGCAGCTTGGGACTAGCGGGAGTACGGTACAATGAGCAGTTCTTC. Its translation is CASSLGLAGVRYNEQFF. The chain carries TRBV7-6 and TRBJ2-1; 14 bases are shared with TRBD2. CDR1 is SGHVS, CDR2 FNYEAQ, per germline. Trimming cost V 3 bases and J 4 bases; bases outside gene matches: 5. This CDR3 spans 17 amino acids.

The CDR3 sequence: CASSHTYEQYF. The CDR3 coding sequence is TGTGCCAGCAGCCACACCTACGAGCAGTACTTC. This rearrangement joins TRBV6-1 to TRBJ2-5; no definite D call. Judging by the DNA end, TRBJ2-7 fits better; the J call may be wrong. This CDR3 has 11 amino acids. Per germline, CDR1 MNHNS and CDR2 SASEGT.

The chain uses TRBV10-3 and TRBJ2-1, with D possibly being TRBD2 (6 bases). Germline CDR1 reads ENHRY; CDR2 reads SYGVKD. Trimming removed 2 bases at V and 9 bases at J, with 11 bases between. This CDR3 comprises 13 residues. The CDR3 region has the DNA TGTGCCATCAGTGAGGCTAGCGACGGTGAGCAGTTCTTC. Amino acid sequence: CAISEASDGEQFF.

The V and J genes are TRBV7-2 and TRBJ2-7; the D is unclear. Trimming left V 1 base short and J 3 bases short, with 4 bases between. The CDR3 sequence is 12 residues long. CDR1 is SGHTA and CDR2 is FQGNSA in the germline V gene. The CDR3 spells CASSLVVYEQYF. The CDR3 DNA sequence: TGTGCCAGCAGCTTAGTGGTCTACGAGCAGTACTTC.

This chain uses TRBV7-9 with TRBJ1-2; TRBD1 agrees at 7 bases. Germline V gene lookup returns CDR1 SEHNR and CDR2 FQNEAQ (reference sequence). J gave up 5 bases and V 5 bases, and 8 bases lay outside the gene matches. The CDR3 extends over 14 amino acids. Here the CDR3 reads CASSRGTAEYGYTF. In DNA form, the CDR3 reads TGTGCCAGCAGCCGAGGGACAGCCGAGTATGGCTACACCTTC.

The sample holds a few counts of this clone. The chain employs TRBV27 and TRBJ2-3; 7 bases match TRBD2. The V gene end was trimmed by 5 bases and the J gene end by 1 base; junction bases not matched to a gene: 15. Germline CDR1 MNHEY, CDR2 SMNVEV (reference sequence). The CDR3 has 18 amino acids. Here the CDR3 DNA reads TGTGCCAGCAGTCCCTTAGCGGGCACGACGGAGGGCACAGATACGCAGTATTTT. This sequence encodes CASSPLAGTTEGTDTQYF.

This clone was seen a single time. CDR3 in amino acids: CASKVTADTQYF. The CDR3 DNA reads TGTGCCAGCAAAGTAACGGCAGATACGCAGTATTTT. V and J are TRBV2 and TRBJ2-3, with no clear D. V lost 7 bases to trimming and J lost 4 bases, with 9 bases between them. This CDR3 spans 12 amino acids. Germline values: CDR1 SNHLY, CDR2 FYNNEI.

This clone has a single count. The CDR3 DNA follows: TGTGCCAGCAGTTTATTTGGCGGGAGTATAGGGAATGAGCAGTTCTTC. Its translation is CASSLFGGSIGNEQFF. V and J are TRBV28 and TRBJ2-1; 7 bases fit TRBD2. V shed 1 base, J shed 7 bases, and the junction held 10 bases outside the gene matches. CDR3 size: 16 residues. Germline values: CDR1 MDHEN, CDR2 SYDVKM.

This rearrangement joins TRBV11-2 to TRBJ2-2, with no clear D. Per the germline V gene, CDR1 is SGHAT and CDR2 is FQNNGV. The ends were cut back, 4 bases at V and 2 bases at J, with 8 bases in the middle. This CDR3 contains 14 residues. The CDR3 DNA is TGTGCCAGCAGCTCCGCCGGAAACACCGGGGAGCTGTTTTTT. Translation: CASSSAGNTGELFF.

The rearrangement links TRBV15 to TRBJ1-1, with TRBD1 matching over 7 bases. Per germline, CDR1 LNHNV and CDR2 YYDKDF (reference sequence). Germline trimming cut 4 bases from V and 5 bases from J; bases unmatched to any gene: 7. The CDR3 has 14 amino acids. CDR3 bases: TGTGCCACCAGCACTCGCACAGGGGAAACTGAAGCTTTCTTT. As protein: CATSTRTGETEAFF.

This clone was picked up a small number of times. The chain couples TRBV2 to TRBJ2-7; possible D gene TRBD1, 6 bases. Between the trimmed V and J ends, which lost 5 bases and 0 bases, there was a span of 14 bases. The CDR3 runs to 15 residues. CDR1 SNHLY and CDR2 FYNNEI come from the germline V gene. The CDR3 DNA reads TGTGCCAGCAGTCAGGGGCAGGGGAGCTCCTACGAGCAGTACTTC. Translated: CASSQGQGSSYEQYF.

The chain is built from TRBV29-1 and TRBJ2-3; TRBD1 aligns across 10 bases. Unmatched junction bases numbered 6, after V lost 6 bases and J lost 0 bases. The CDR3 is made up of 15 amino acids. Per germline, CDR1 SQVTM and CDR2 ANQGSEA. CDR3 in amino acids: CSVPRTGGSTDTQYF. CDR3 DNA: TGCAGCGTACCGAGGACAGGGGGAAGCACAGATACGCAGTATTTT.